This T cell receptor beta chain was captured in a study of early T cells in non-severe SARS-CoV-2 infection. General observations from the study: Clonotype matching in VDJdb favored anti-spike CD8 responses and did not capture private and CD4 specificities.

The sample holds many counts of this clonotype. Its antigen is not known. This CDR3 is built from 13 residues. Germline V gene sequence: CDR1 SGHTA, CDR2 FQGNSA. V was clipped by 1 base and J by 3 bases, with 6 bases between them. TCRdb re-called the 5' RACE reads through MiXCR, storing one row per CDR3 protein. The sample lists some 40,000 distinct CDR3 sequences, over 5% occurring once. The source material was whole blood, sampled at baseline. This TCR was sampled from an adult who was a healthcare worker with PCR-confirmed SARS-CoV-2 infection or an uninfected control (not recorded which). V usage is TRBV7-2 and J usage is TRBJ1-2; D is unclear. CDR3 nucleotide sequence: TGTGCCAGCAGCTTAGGCCCAGACTATGGCTACACCTTC. Translating it yields CASSLGPDYGYTF. Full variable domain (remainder filled in from reference TRBV7-2 and TRBJ1-2): GAGVSQSPSNKVTEKGKDVELRCDPISGHTALYWYRQSLGQGLEFLIYFQGNSAPDKSGLPSDRFSAERTGGSVSTLTIQRTQQEDSAVYLCASSLGPDYGYTFGSGTRLTVV.